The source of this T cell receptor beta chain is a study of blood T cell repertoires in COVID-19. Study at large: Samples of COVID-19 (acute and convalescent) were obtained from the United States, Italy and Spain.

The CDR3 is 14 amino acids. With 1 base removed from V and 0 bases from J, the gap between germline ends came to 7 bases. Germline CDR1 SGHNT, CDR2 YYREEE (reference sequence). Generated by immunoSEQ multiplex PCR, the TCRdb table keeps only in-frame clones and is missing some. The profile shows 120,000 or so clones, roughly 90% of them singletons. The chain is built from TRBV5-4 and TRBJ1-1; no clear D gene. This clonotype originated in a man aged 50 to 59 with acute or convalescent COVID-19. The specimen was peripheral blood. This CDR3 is CASSLPEMNTEAFF. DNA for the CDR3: TGTGCCAGCAGCTTGCCGGAGATGAACACTGAAGCTTTCTTT. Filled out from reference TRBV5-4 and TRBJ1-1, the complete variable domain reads ETGVTQSPTHLIKTRGQQVTLRCSSQSGHNTVSWYQQALGQGPQFIFQYYREEENGRGNFPPRFSGLQFPNYSSELNVNALELDDSALYLCASSLPEMNTEAFFGQGTRLTVV.